These T cell receptor beta chains were read from a single sample in a study of T cells in Graves' hyperthyroidism and ophthalmopathy. TCRdb re-analysed the multiplex PCR reads in MiXCR, keeping a single row per CDR3 protein. The sample contains a few hundred thousand distinct CDR3 sequences, approximately 16% of which appear only once. Sequencing used blood. Every receptor here comes from a man aged 35-49 years with Graves' hyperthyroidism. CDR3s include the opening cysteine and the closing phenylalanine or tryptophan. The D gene is left open where the match is weak. Rows give clone size only sometimes, using once, few, many, or a class for an expanded clone.

J gene: TRBJ2-7; D gene: TRBD1; V gene: TRBV20-1; CDR3 length: 17; clone size: many; CDR3 DNA: TGCAGTGCTAGAGATCGTCTGTTGGGACAGGGGGCTTACGAGCAGTACTTC; CDR3 protein: CSARDRLLGQGAYEQYF
J gene: TRBJ2-7; D gene: -; V gene: TRBV6-9; CDR3 length: 14; clone size: -; CDR3 DNA: TGTGCCAGCAGTTCTCTGGCGGGACACACCGAGCAGTACTTC; CDR3 protein: CASSSLAGHTEQYF
J gene: TRBJ1-3; D gene: -; V gene: TRBV7-3; CDR3 length: 15; clone size: -; CDR3 DNA: TGTGCCAGCAGCTTAATACAATTCTCTGGAAACACCATATATTTT; CDR3 protein: CASSLIQFSGNTIYF
J gene: TRBJ2-2; D gene: TRBD1; V gene: TRBV2; CDR3 length: 14; clone size: few; CDR3 DNA: TGTGCCAGCAAGGCAGGGGGCAGGACCGGGGAGCTGTTTTTT; CDR3 protein: CASKAGGRTGELFF
J gene: TRBJ2-5; D gene: TRBD2; V gene: TRBV18; CDR3 length: 15; clone size: -; CDR3 DNA: TGTGCCAGCCTAAGGACTAGTCCCTCTCCGGAGACCCAGTACTTC; CDR3 protein: CASLRTSPSPETQYF
J gene: TRBJ1-2; D gene: -; V gene: TRBV7-2; CDR3 length: 14; clone size: once; CDR3 DNA: TGTGCCAGCAGCTTAGTAGGAATTAACTATGGCTACACCTTC; CDR3 protein: CASSLVGINYGYTF
J gene: TRBJ2-5; D gene: TRBD2; V gene: TRBV12-3/TRBV12-4; CDR3 length: 16; clone size: many; CDR3 DNA: TGTGCCAGCAGTATCGGACTAGCGAGCCTCCAAGAGACCCAGTACTTC; CDR3 protein: CASSIGLASLQETQYF
J gene: TRBJ2-7; D gene: -; V gene: TRBV7-9; CDR3 length: 12; clone size: -; CDR3 DNA: TGTGCCAGCAGCTTCGATTCCTCGGAGCAGTACTTC; CDR3 protein: CASSFDSSEQYF
J gene: TRBJ2-1; D gene: -; V gene: TRBV30; CDR3 length: 13; clone size: -; CDR3 DNA: TGTGCCTGGGGGGGGCAGGTTTACAATGAGCAGTTCTTC; CDR3 protein: CAWGGQVYNEQFF
J gene: TRBJ2-3; D gene: TRBD2; V gene: TRBV3-1; CDR3 length: 18; clone size: few; CDR3 DNA: TGTGCCAGCAGCCACCTGGGGCTAGCGGGGGATGTCACAGATACGCAGTATTTT; CDR3 protein: CASSHLGLAGDVTDTQYF
J gene: TRBJ2-7; D gene: TRBD1; V gene: TRBV7-2; CDR3 length: 14; clone size: -; CDR3 DNA: TGTGCCAGCAGCGCCGACAGGGGAGGACACGAGCAGTACTTC; CDR3 protein: CASSADRGGHEQYF
J gene: TRBJ1-3; D gene: TRBD1; V gene: TRBV7-3; CDR3 length: 17; clone size: -; CDR3 DNA: TGTGCCAGCAGCGTAGGAGGGGGCAAGGATTCTGGAAACACCATATATTTT; CDR3 protein: CASSVGGGKDSGNTIYF
J gene: TRBJ1-2; D gene: -; V gene: TRBV6-1; CDR3 length: 15; clone size: many; CDR3 DNA: TGTGCCAGCAGTGAAGCCCCGACAGTGAACTATGGCTACACCTTC; CDR3 protein: CASSEAPTVNYGYTF
J gene: TRBJ1-5; D gene: -; V gene: TRBV19; CDR3 length: 13; clone size: -; CDR3 DNA: TGTGCCAGTACCGAAAGTTGGGGTCAGCCCCAGCATTTT; CDR3 protein: CASTESWGQPQHF
J gene: TRBJ1-1; D gene: -; V gene: TRBV7-2; CDR3 length: 15; clone size: many; CDR3 DNA: TGTGCCAGCAGCTTAGTAGGGGCAGGGGTCGGTGAAGCTTTCTTT; CDR3 protein: CASSLVGAGVGEAFF
J gene: TRBJ2-3; D gene: -; V gene: TRBV20-1; CDR3 length: 13; clone size: many; CDR3 DNA: TGCAGTGCTAGTATAGGTGTGACAGATACGCAGTATTTT; CDR3 protein: CSASIGVTDTQYF
J gene: TRBJ2-2; D gene: -; V gene: TRBV10-2; CDR3 length: 14; clone size: -; CDR3 DNA: TGCGCCAGCAATAAAGGGACTAACACCGGGGAGCTGTTTTTT; CDR3 protein: CASNKGTNTGELFF
J gene: TRBJ1-3; D gene: -; V gene: TRBV6-1; CDR3 length: 13; clone size: few; CDR3 DNA: TGTGCCAGCAGAAGGTCGTCTGGAAACACCATATATTTT; CDR3 protein: CASRRSSGNTIYF
J gene: TRBJ1-1; D gene: -; V gene: TRBV9; CDR3 length: 14; clone size: few; CDR3 DNA: TGTGCCAGCAGCCCGCTTTCGACGAACACTGAAGCTTTCTTT; CDR3 protein: CASSPLSTNTEAFF
J gene: TRBJ2-1; D gene: -; V gene: TRBV7-9; CDR3 length: 14; clone size: many; CDR3 DNA: TGTGCCAGCAGCAACTCCACAGGCTACAATGAGCAGTTCTTC; CDR3 protein: CASSNSTGYNEQFF
J gene: TRBJ2-3; D gene: -; V gene: TRBV7-6; CDR3 length: 15; clone size: -; CDR3 DNA: TGTGCCAGCAGCTTAGCGAACTTGAACACAGATACGCAGTATTTT; CDR3 protein: CASSLANLNTDTQYF
J gene: TRBJ2-3; D gene: TRBD2; V gene: TRBV20-1; CDR3 length: 14; clone size: -; CDR3 DNA: TGCAGTGCTAGAGGACTAGCGAAAGCAGATACGCAGTATTTT; CDR3 protein: CSARGLAKADTQYF
J gene: TRBJ1-4; D gene: -; V gene: TRBV3-1; CDR3 length: 15; clone size: few; CDR3 DNA: TGTGCCAGCAGCCAAGACTACAGCCCTAATGAAAAACTGTTTTTT; CDR3 protein: CASSQDYSPNEKLFF
J gene: TRBJ2-5; D gene: -; V gene: TRBV24-1; CDR3 length: 14; clone size: -; CDR3 DNA: TGTGCCACCAGTCGGACGGCCTCACAAGAGACCCAGCACTTC; CDR3 protein: CATSRTASQETQHF
J gene: TRBJ1-2; D gene: TRBD1; V gene: TRBV19; CDR3 length: 16; clone size: -; CDR3 DNA: TGTGCCAGTAGACATACACCGGGACAGGGGAGCTATGGCTACACCTTC; CDR3 protein: CASRHTPGQGSYGYTF
J gene: TRBJ1-1; D gene: -; V gene: TRBV4-3; CDR3 length: 17; clone size: -; CDR3 DNA: TGCGCCAGCAGCCAAGATGCCGGCTTCCGTTCTATGGGTGAAGCTTTCTTT; CDR3 protein: CASSQDAGFRSMGEAFF
J gene: TRBJ2-7; D gene: -; V gene: TRBV12-3/TRBV12-4; CDR3 length: 12; clone size: many; CDR3 DNA: TGTGCCAGCAGTCCGGACAGCCACGAGCAGTACTTC; CDR3 protein: CASSPDSHEQYF
J gene: TRBJ1-2; D gene: TRBD1; V gene: TRBV3-1; CDR3 length: 13; clone size: many; CDR3 DNA: TGTGCCAGCAGCCACAGGACAGGCTATGGCTACACCTTC; CDR3 protein: CASSHRTGYGYTF
J gene: TRBJ2-7; D gene: -; V gene: TRBV7-9; CDR3 length: 14; clone size: many; CDR3 DNA: TGTGCCAGCAGCGCCCCGGTCGGGATTAACGAGCAGTACTTC; CDR3 protein: CASSAPVGINEQYF
J gene: TRBJ1-1; D gene: -; V gene: TRBV20-1; CDR3 length: 15; clone size: few; CDR3 DNA: TGCAGTGCTAGGGCCCCCGCACAGGGTGCCGCTGAAGCTTTCTTT; CDR3 protein: CSARAPAQGAAEAFF
J gene: TRBJ1-6; D gene: -; V gene: TRBV28; CDR3 length: 14; clone size: -; CDR3 DNA: TGTGCCAGCAGCCCAGGATTTGAGCATTCACCCCTCCACTTT; CDR3 protein: CASSPGFEHSPLHF
J gene: TRBJ1-6; D gene: TRBD1; V gene: TRBV20-1; CDR3 length: 15; clone size: many; CDR3 DNA: TGCAGTGCTAGAAAACCGGGACAGATCAATTCACCCCTCCACTTT; CDR3 protein: CSARKPGQINSPLHF
J gene: TRBJ1-1; D gene: -; V gene: TRBV28; CDR3 length: 13; clone size: many; CDR3 DNA: TGTGCCAGCACTGGGCAGCCTAACACTGAAGCTTTCTTT; CDR3 protein: CASTGQPNTEAFF
J gene: TRBJ2-3; D gene: TRBD2; V gene: TRBV28; CDR3 length: 14; clone size: many; CDR3 DNA: TGTGCCAGCAGTACTAGCGGGGTGACAGATACGCAGTATTTT; CDR3 protein: CASSTSGVTDTQYF
J gene: TRBJ2-4; D gene: -; V gene: TRBV4-2; CDR3 length: 16; clone size: -; CDR3 DNA: TGTGCCAGCAGCCAAGAGGTGGAACAGCCCAGGTACATTCAGTACTTC; CDR3 protein: CASSQEVEQPRYIQYF
J gene: TRBJ1-3; D gene: -; V gene: TRBV12-5; CDR3 length: 20; clone size: -; CDR3 DNA: TGTGCTAGTGGTTCCCTGCGCCCTCGGGAGGGCCGAGGCTCTGGAAACACCATATATTTT; CDR3 protein: CASGSLRPREGRGSGNTIYF
J gene: TRBJ1-1; D gene: TRBD1; V gene: TRBV6-1; CDR3 length: 14; clone size: few; CDR3 DNA: TGTGCCAGCACACCGGGACAGGGTAACACTGAAGCTTTCTTT; CDR3 protein: CASTPGQGNTEAFF
J gene: TRBJ2-7; D gene: TRBD2; V gene: TRBV30; CDR3 length: 15; clone size: many; CDR3 DNA: TGTGCCTGGAGGAAGACTAGCGGGGTTTTGTACGAGCAGTACTTC; CDR3 protein: CAWRKTSGVLYEQYF
J gene: TRBJ1-1; D gene: TRBD1; V gene: TRBV5-4; CDR3 length: 14; clone size: -; CDR3 DNA: TGTGCCAGCAGTCCCCTCGACAGGGAATCTGAAGCTTTCTTT; CDR3 protein: CASSPLDRESEAFF
J gene: TRBJ2-2; D gene: -; V gene: TRBV20-1; CDR3 length: 14; clone size: -; CDR3 DNA: TGCAGTGCTAGAGATACTGCGGGCACCGGGGAGCTGTTTTTT; CDR3 protein: CSARDTAGTGELFF
J gene: TRBJ2-1; D gene: -; V gene: TRBV7-2; CDR3 length: 13; clone size: many; CDR3 DNA: TGTGCCAGCAGCCCCAGGACAGACAATGAGCAGTTCTTC; CDR3 protein: CASSPRTDNEQFF
J gene: TRBJ2-7; D gene: TRBD1; V gene: TRBV18; CDR3 length: 14; clone size: many; CDR3 DNA: TGTGCCAGCTCACCACGACAGGGGGCCTACGAGCAGTACTTC; CDR3 protein: CASSPRQGAYEQYF
J gene: TRBJ2-5; D gene: TRBD1; V gene: TRBV20-1; CDR3 length: 14; clone size: many; CDR3 DNA: TGCAGTGCCCCCCAGACAGGGCGCCAAGAGACCCAGTACTTC; CDR3 protein: CSAPQTGRQETQYF
J gene: TRBJ2-1; D gene: -; V gene: TRBV6-1; CDR3 length: 12; clone size: many; CDR3 DNA: TGTGCCAGCAGTCTACCTTGGGGTGAGCAGTTCTTC; CDR3 protein: CASSLPWGEQFF
J gene: TRBJ2-1; D gene: -; V gene: TRBV6-2/TRBV6-3; CDR3 length: 13; clone size: many; CDR3 DNA: TGTGCCAGCAGTTATACGCCGTACAATGAGCAGTTCTTC; CDR3 protein: CASSYTPYNEQFF
J gene: TRBJ2-1; D gene: TRBD2; V gene: TRBV2; CDR3 length: 15; clone size: -; CDR3 DNA: TGTGCCAGCTCCGGGGCTAGCGGTGGGAGGAATGAGCAGTTCTTC; CDR3 protein: CASSGASGGRNEQFF
J gene: TRBJ1-1; D gene: -; V gene: TRBV2; CDR3 length: 12; clone size: many; CDR3 DNA: TGTGCCAGCAGTGAAGGGATGCGTGAAGCTTTCTTT; CDR3 protein: CASSEGMREAFF
J gene: TRBJ2-1; D gene: TRBD1; V gene: TRBV5-1; CDR3 length: 14; clone size: many; CDR3 DNA: TGCGCCAGCAAAGGGGGACAGTTTTACAATGAGCAGTTCTTC; CDR3 protein: CASKGGQFYNEQFF
J gene: TRBJ1-2; D gene: TRBD1; V gene: TRBV20-1; CDR3 length: 14; clone size: -; CDR3 DNA: TGCAGTGCTAGTCCCGGCACAGGGGGCCATGGCTACACCTTC; CDR3 protein: CSASPGTGGHGYTF
J gene: TRBJ1-2; D gene: -; V gene: TRBV2; CDR3 length: 12; clone size: many; CDR3 DNA: TGTGCCAGCAGGGGACAAGTCTATGGCTACACCTTC; CDR3 protein: CASRGQVYGYTF
J gene: TRBJ2-1; D gene: -; V gene: TRBV9; CDR3 length: 17; clone size: many; CDR3 DNA: TGTGCCAGCAGCGTAGGGGTAGGGGCGGCCGACTACAATGAGCAGTTCTTC; CDR3 protein: CASSVGVGAADYNEQFF
J gene: TRBJ2-7; D gene: -; V gene: TRBV6-2/TRBV6-3; CDR3 length: 13; clone size: many; CDR3 DNA: TGTGCCAGCACCAGAGACAGGAACTACGAGCAGTACTTC; CDR3 protein: CASTRDRNYEQYF
J gene: TRBJ1-2; D gene: -; V gene: TRBV2; CDR3 length: 13; clone size: -; CDR3 DNA: TGTGCCAGCAGTGAAGGGCGTTTCTATGGCTACACCTTC; CDR3 protein: CASSEGRFYGYTF
J gene: TRBJ1-5; D gene: -; V gene: TRBV30; CDR3 length: 13; clone size: many; CDR3 DNA: TGTGCCTGGACCCAGGGCCCCTATCAGCCCCAGCATTTT; CDR3 protein: CAWTQGPYQPQHF
J gene: TRBJ2-5; D gene: -; V gene: TRBV28; CDR3 length: 14; clone size: many; CDR3 DNA: TGTGCCAGCAGTTTCCGGGGGATATGGGAGACCCAGTACTTC; CDR3 protein: CASSFRGIWETQYF